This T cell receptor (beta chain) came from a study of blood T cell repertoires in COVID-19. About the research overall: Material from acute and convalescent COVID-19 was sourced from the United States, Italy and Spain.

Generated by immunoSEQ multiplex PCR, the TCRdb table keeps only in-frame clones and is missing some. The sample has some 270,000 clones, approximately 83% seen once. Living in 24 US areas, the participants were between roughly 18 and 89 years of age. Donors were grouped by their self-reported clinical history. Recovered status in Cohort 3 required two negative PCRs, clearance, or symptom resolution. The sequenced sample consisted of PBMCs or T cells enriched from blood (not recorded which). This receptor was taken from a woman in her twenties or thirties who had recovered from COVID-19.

Written as DNA, the CDR3 is TGTGCCAGTAGTATCGGACACGACTACGAGCAGTACTTC. Translated: CASSIGHDYEQYF. The genes are TRBV19 and TRBJ2-7, with a tentative D call TRBD1 (5 bases). The CDR3 sequence is 13 residues long. Germline V lookup: CDR1 LNHDA, CDR2 SQIVND (reference sequence). V dropped 3 bases and J dropped 3 bases, with 9 bases sitting between them.